The entry below describes one T cell receptor (beta chain). Isolated RNA was reverse transcribed into cDNA used as the sequencing template. TCRdb's copy holds only in-frame clones and misses some; the assay was immunoSEQ multiplex PCR. The table lists 80,000 to 100,000 clones, about 44% of them singletons. The germline CDR1 and CDR2 sequences are MDHEN and SYDVKM. This CDR3 comprises 17 residues. V dropped 3 bases and J dropped 5; count of bases not matched to a gene: 15. This entry comes from a study of CD8+ T cells in alopecia areata. Study context: Treatment comprised oral tofacitinib, 5 to 10 mg twice daily, in treated patients.

Treatment indicated: oral pan-JAK inhibitor, 5-10 mg twice daily. This TCR came from a human donor with alopecia areata. The sequencing used CD8+ T cells sorted from blood, collected at week 24, from a patient treated with tofacitinib. J is TRBJ2-5 and V is TRBV28, with 7 bases matching TRBD1. As DNA, the CDR3 is TGTGCCAGCAGTTTGTTATCAGGGGGTCCCCCGTCGGAGACCCAGTACTTC. Protein: CASSLLSGGPPSETQYF.